This T cell receptor beta chain was captured in a study of long-term antiretroviral therapy in people with HIV. Concerning this clone itself: Its antigen is unidentified.

Runs used v3.0 of the immunoSEQ assay and were done at survey level. Sequencing used immunoSEQ multiplex PCR; TCRdb keeps in-frame clones, though not all of them. Seen here are 6,500 to 8,500 clones, around 80% observed once, and the top ten hold less than 25%. The CDR3 runs 13 residues. Study-wide points: Across all time points, the repertoire was dominated by clones that expanded before ART.

This material consisted of unsorted PBMCs, taken 1.1 years after starting antiretroviral therapy. The rearrangement uses TRBV21-1 and TRBJ2-3; the table's D call TRBD1 went unverified against the DNA. TRBV21-1 is noted as a pseudogene. This receptor was taken from a man in his forties with HIV. The CDR3: CAVPGQCTDTQYF. CDR3 nucleotides: TGTGCCGTCCCCGGACAATGCACAGATACGCAGTATTTT.